The clone carrying this TCR beta chain has a count of ten or more. Its antigen is undetermined. The CDR3 length is 13 residues. V lost 8 bases, J lost 5 bases, and 12 bases lay in between. CDR1 and CDR2 (germline): LNHNV, YYDKDF (reference sequence). This entry belongs to a study of identical twins. Whole-study results and caveats: Compared with unrelated sharing, twin-shared out-of-frame alpha sequences had more low-probability sequences.

After template switching added a universal primer site, the resulting cDNA carried unique molecular identifiers. TCRdb recomputed calls from the 5' RACE reads with MiXCR, one row per CDR3 protein. The profile shows 260,000 or so distinct CDR3 sequences, 7.5% of them singletons. These records were also assigned to another study, of yellow fever vaccine responses in identical twins.

Material for sequencing was CD8+ T cells sorted from blood. The clonotype originates from a woman between 18 and 29 years old in good health. The chain joins TRBV15 to TRBJ1-4; D gene ambiguous. CDR3 sequence reads: CATGGRENEKLFF. CDR3 nucleotide sequence: TGTGCCACCGGCGGCAGAGAGAATGAAAAACTGTTTTTT.